This entry lists 27 T cell receptor beta chains sequenced from one sample in a study of T cell changes during pregnancy in multiple sclerosis. The protocol was immunoSEQ multiplex PCR, while the TCRdb copy is restricted to in-frame clones and leaves out a portion. The table includes more than 60,000 clones, roughly 90% detected once. The sequenced sample was CD4+ T cells from peripheral blood mononuclear cells, obtained in the third trimester of pregnancy. These receptors were taken from a female donor in good health, enrolled as a control in a pregnancy study.

The chain joins TRBV29-1 to TRBJ2-5, with TRBD1 matching over 7 bases. Germline V gives CDR1 SQVTM, CDR2 ANQGSEA. V gave up 2 bases and J gave up 3 bases; unmatched junction bases: 6. This CDR3 contains 14 residues. In DNA, the CDR3 is TGCAGCGTTGAAAGGGGGCTAACTAAAGAGACCCAGTACTTC. This sequence encodes CSVERGLTKETQYF.

J is TRBJ1-5 and V is TRBV6-5; 7 bases are shared with TRBD1. CDR3 length equals 12 residues. V shed 5 bases, J shed 11 bases, and the junction held 6 bases outside the gene matches. Germline CDR1 MNHEY, CDR2 SVGAGI. Written as DNA, the CDR3 is TGTGCCAGCAGTACCAACAGGGGATCCCAGCATTTT. Its translation: CASSTNRGSQHF.

V gene TRBV5-4 combines with J gene TRBJ2-3, with 14 bases aligning to TRBD2. This CDR3 contains 16 residues. Germline lookup yields CDR1 SGHNT and CDR2 YYREEE (reference sequence). J was trimmed by 1 base and V by 4 bases; bases with no gene match: 2. CDR3 region: CASSRGLAGGTDTQYF. CDR3 nucleotide sequence: TGTGCCAGCAGCCGGGGACTAGCGGGGGGCACAGATACGCAGTATTTT. Combining the CDR3 with reference TRBV5-4 and TRBJ2-3 gives the whole variable domain ETGVTQSPTHLIKTRGQQVTLRCSSQSGHNTVSWYQQALGQGPQFIFQYYREEENGRGNFPPRFSGLQFPNYSSELNVNALELDDSALYLCASSRGLAGGTDTQYFGPGTRLTVL.

The chain uses TRBV2 and TRBJ2-5, with TRBD2 matching over 8 bases. J lost 7 bases, V lost 7 bases, and 5 bases had no gene match. CDR3 size: 12 residues. CDR1 SNHLY and CDR2 FYNNEI come from the germline V gene. CDR3 coding DNA: TGTGCCAGCACCGGGGGGGCCTGGACCCAGTACTTC. Amino acid sequence: CASTGGAWTQYF.

The genes are TRBV7-8 and TRBJ1-2, with D maybe TRBD1 (5 bases). Looked up from germline, CDR1 is SGHVS and CDR2 is FQNEAQ. The length of the CDR3 is 15 residues. Trimming removed 1 base from V and 0 bases from J, with 9 bases in between. The CDR3 spells CASSLGDSPNYGYTF. The CDR3 bases are TGTGCCAGCAGCTTAGGAGACAGCCCTAACTATGGCTACACCTTC.

This chain joins TRBV11-2 and TRBJ2-5, with D possibly being TRBD2 (7 bases). V lost 1 base and J 5 bases, leaving 17 bases between the germline ends. The germline CDR1 and CDR2 sequences are SGHAT and FQNNGV. The CDR3 consists of 16 residues. This CDR3 is CASSLGPGGRGETQYF. DNA of the CDR3: TGTGCCAGCAGCTTAGGCCCCGGGGGGCGGGGGGAGACCCAGTACTTC.

The chain has TRBV19 and TRBJ2-5, with 13 bases matching TRBD2. From germline, CDR1 is LNHDA and CDR2 SQIVND (reference sequence). The CDR3 covers 16 residues. Trimming at V came to 4 bases and at J to 2 bases, leaving 4 bases not matched to a gene. The CDR3: CASSTGTSGVQETQYF. Here the CDR3 DNA reads TGTGCCAGTAGTACAGGGACTAGCGGGGTACAAGAGACCCAGTACTTC.

This chain uses TRBV30 with TRBJ2-2, with D tentatively TRBD1 (5 bases). V lost 0 bases and J 3 bases, leaving 11 bases between the germline ends. The CDR3 is made up of 15 amino acids. Germline V CDR1 and CDR2: GTSNPN, SVGIG (reference sequence). This CDR3 reads CAWSVLSGHTGELFF. CDR3 coding DNA: TGTGCCTGGAGTGTACTTTCAGGGCACACCGGGGAGCTGTTTTTT.

The J gene is TRBJ2-1, the V gene TRBV5-5, with D hard to call. This CDR3 is 16 amino acids long. V lost 2 bases to trimming and J lost 0 bases, with 12 bases between them. CDR1 and CDR2 (germline): SGHKS, YYEKEE (reference sequence). CDR3 bases: TGTGCCAGCAGCTTCCGTTCAGGAACCTCCTACAATGAGCAGTTCTTC. Its protein product is CASSFRSGTSYNEQFF. The variable domain in full, with the rest retrieved from reference TRBV5-5 and TRBJ2-1, is DAGVTQSPTHLIKTRGQQVTLRCSPISGHKSVSWYQQVLGQGPQFIFQYYEKEERGRGNFPDRFSARQFPNYSSELNVNALLLGDSALYLCASSFRSGTSYNEQFFGPGTRLTVL.

The V and J genes are TRBV5-8 and TRBJ1-1, with D tentatively TRBD1 (6 bases). The CDR3 is 14 residues long. Germline CDR1 is SGHTS and CDR2 is YDEGEE. V lost 4 bases and J 7 bases, leaving 17 bases between the germline ends. For the CDR3, the DNA is TGTGCCAGCAGCCCCCTCAGGGGCCGACTTGAAGCTTTCTTT. Its protein product is CASSPLRGRLEAFF.

V is TRBV4-1 and J is TRBJ1-5; TRBD1 is a possible D gene (6 bases). This CDR3 contains 15 residues. Germline V gene lookup returns CDR1 MGHRA and CDR2 YSYEKL. V was trimmed by 0 bases and J by 6 bases, leaving 12 bases between them. The CDR3 coding sequence is TGCGCCAGCAGCCAAGAGGGGGGGGCTAGTCAGCCCCAGCATTTT. It specifies CASSQEGGASQPQHF.

The V and J genes are TRBV6-1 and TRBJ2-7, with D maybe TRBD1 (5 bases). Trimming stripped 4 bases from V and 10 bases from J, with 17 bases between. The CDR3 length is 13 residues. From germline, CDR1 is MNHNS and CDR2 SASEGT. CDR3 coding DNA: TGTGCCAGCAGTGCGGCACAAAGACAGAGCCAGTACTTC. Protein product: CASSAAQRQSQYF.

This clone was found once. This chain uses TRBV5-4 with TRBJ2-7; tentative D call: TRBD2 (6 bases). V lost 0 bases to trimming and J lost 0 bases, with 19 bases between them. CDR3 size: 18 residues. Looked up from germline, CDR1 is SGHNT and CDR2 is YYREEE (reference sequence). CDR3 in DNA: TGTGCCAGCAGCTTGGGCGGGACCTACCGCTCCCCCTCCTACGAGCAGTACTTC. Protein product: CASSLGGTYRSPSYEQYF. Combining the CDR3 with reference TRBV5-4 and TRBJ2-7 gives the whole variable domain ETGVTQSPTHLIKTRGQQVTLRCSSQSGHNTVSWYQQALGQGPQFIFQYYREEENGRGNFPPRFSGLQFPNYSSELNVNALELDDSALYLCASSLGGTYRSPSYEQYFGPGTRLTVT.

The gene calls are TRBV7-3 and TRBJ2-3, with 8 bases matching TRBD2. Trimming cost V 2 bases and J 1 base; bases outside gene matches: 17. CDR3 length equals 20 residues. Germline V gene sequence: CDR1 SGHTA, CDR2 FQGTGA. The CDR3 loop reads CASSLVSRGVQGVGTDTQYF. CDR3 in DNA: TGTGCCAGCAGCTTAGTGTCGCGGGGGGTACAGGGAGTTGGCACAGATACGCAGTATTTT.

This clone appeared a single time. V is TRBV5-4 and J is TRBJ2-5, with 11 bases lining up with TRBD2. Trimming at V came to 2 bases and at J to 5 bases, leaving 5 bases not matched to a gene. Germline values: CDR1 SGHNT, CDR2 YYREEE (reference sequence). This CDR3 is 15 amino acids long. The DNA for the CDR3 is TGTGCCAGCAGCTTTAGCGGGGGGGCCTGGGAGACCCAGTACTTC. This encodes CASSFSGGAWETQYF.

This clone was recorded only once. The chain is built from TRBV6-1 and TRBJ2-1; weak D call: TRBD1 (6 bases). The CDR3 contains 17 residues. Trimming shortened V by 3 bases and J by 0 bases, and 15 bases separated the two germline ends. CDR1 is MNHNS and CDR2 is SASEGT in the germline V gene. The CDR3 loop is CASSDPSDRFSYNEQFF. DNA of the CDR3: TGTGCCAGCAGTGACCCCTCGGACAGATTCTCCTACAATGAGCAGTTCTTC.

The chain employs TRBV5-1 and TRBJ1-1, with D perhaps TRBD1 (5 bases). Germline V gene data show CDR1 as SGHRS and CDR2 as YFSETQ. Trimming took 0 bases from V and 0 from J, leaving 9 bases between them. This CDR3 is 15 amino acids long. The CDR3 nucleotides read TGCGCCAGCAGCTTGGCGACAGCAATGAACACTGAAGCTTTCTTT. It yields the protein CASSLATAMNTEAFF.

This sequence joins TRBV12-5 and TRBJ1-1, with 7 bases fitting TRBD1. This CDR3 is 16 amino acids long. CDR1 is LGHNT, CDR2 FRNRAP, per germline. V shed 3 bases and J 3 bases; nucleotides not matched to a gene: 10. The CDR3 protein is CASGFTRGLWDTEAFF. The CDR3 region has the DNA TGTGCTAGTGGTTTCACGAGGGGGCTTTGGGACACTGAAGCTTTCTTT. Together with reference TRBV12-5 and TRBJ1-1, the CDR3 gives the full variable domain: DARVTQTPRHKVTEMGQEVTMRCQPILGHNTVFWYRQTMMQGLELLAYFRNRAPLDDSGMPKDRFSAEMPDATLATLKIQPSEPRDSAVYFCASGFTRGLWDTEAFFGQGTRLTVV.

CDR3 nucleotides: TGTGCCACCAGCAGTGTTACAGGGGGCGAGGGGCCCCAGCATTTT. Encoded protein: CATSSVTGGEGPQHF. The chain has TRBV15 and TRBJ1-5; 9 bases match TRBD1. Per germline, CDR1 LNHNV and CDR2 YYDKDF (reference sequence). The CDR3 is made up of 15 amino acids. V was pared by 3 bases and J by 9 bases, with 9 bases of the junction left unmatched. The full variable domain, with the rest looked up from reference TRBV15 and TRBJ1-5, is DAMVIQNPRYQVTQFGKPVTLSCSQTLNHNVMYWYQQKSSQAPKLLFHYYDKDFNNEADTPDNFQSRRPNTSFCFLDIRSPGLGDTAMYLCATSSVTGGEGPQHFGDGTRLSIL.

V and J are TRBV9 and TRBJ2-5, with D possibly matching TRBD1 (7 bases). Trimming pared 3 bases from V and 4 bases from J, leaving 13 bases between. The V gene's germline CDR1 is SGDLS and CDR2 YYNGEE. The CDR3 runs to 14 residues. The CDR3 region is CASSERQGGETQYF. CDR3 in DNA: TGTGCCAGCAGCGAACGACAGGGAGGAGAGACCCAGTACTTC.

This rearrangement joins TRBV7-9 to TRBJ2-5, with a tentative D call TRBD2 (6 bases). This CDR3 is built from 16 residues. The germline V gene has CDR1 SEHNR and CDR2 FQNEAQ (reference sequence). Between the trimmed V and J ends, which lost 5 bases and 5 bases, there was a span of 21 bases. The CDR3 region is CASSLRRGVRWETQYF. In nucleotides, the CDR3 is TGTGCCAGCAGCCTTCGGCGGGGAGTCAGGTGGGAGACCCAGTACTTC.

Points on this clone: Relative to the germline gene, one junction end is altered; a read error may explain this. V is TRBV7-3 and J is TRBJ1-1, with D unclear. This CDR3 contains 13 residues. CDR1 is SGHTA and CDR2 is FQGTGA in the germline V gene. The CDR3 here is CASSVTVATEAFF. CDR3 bases: TGTGCCAGCAGCGTAACAGTTGCGACTGAAGCTTTCTTT.

CDR3 DNA: TGTGCCAGCAACGCGGGACTGGGAAATGAAAAACTGTTTTTT. Its translation: CASNAGLGNEKLFF. J is TRBJ1-4 and V is TRBV6-5, with D possibly matching TRBD1 (5 bases). There are 14 residues in the CDR3. Looked up from germline, CDR1 is MNHEY and CDR2 is SVGAGI. V was shortened by 7 bases and J by 5 bases, with 14 bases between the two germline ends.

The J gene is TRBJ2-1, the V gene TRBV11-2; no clear D gene. V was pared by 4 bases and J by 0 bases, with 4 bases between. The CDR3 is 13 amino acids. Germline CDR1 reads SGHAT; CDR2 reads FQNNGV. CDR3: CASSWASYNEQFF. CDR3 coding DNA: TGTGCCAGCAGCTGGGCCTCCTACAATGAGCAGTTCTTC. Looking up the rest from reference TRBV11-2 and TRBJ2-1 gives the full variable domain: EAGVAQSPRYKIIEKRQSVAFWCNPISGHATLYWYQQILGQGPKLLIQFQNNGVVDDSQLPKDRFSAERLKGVDSTLKIQPAKLEDSAVYLCASSWASYNEQFFGPGTRLTVL.

The chain uses TRBV30 and TRBJ1-6; D is perhaps TRBD1 (6 bases). Germline V gives CDR1 GTSNPN, CDR2 SVGIG (reference sequence). This CDR3 is 13 amino acids long. V dropped 5 bases and J dropped 9 bases, with 14 bases sitting between them. The CDR3 reads CAWAQGYGSPLHF. CDR3 nucleotides: TGTGCCTGGGCTCAGGGGTATGGTTCACCCCTCCACTTT.

The CDR3 DNA sequence: TGCGCCAGCAGCTTGCCTGCTAGCAATTACGAGCAGTACTTC. Protein: CASSLPASNYEQYF. The V and J genes are TRBV5-1 and TRBJ2-7; D is perhaps TRBD2 (5 bases). CDR1 and CDR2 from the germline V gene are SGHRS and YFSETQ. Trimming shortened V by 1 base and J by 4 bases, and 12 bases separated the two germline ends. The CDR3 consists of 14 residues.

This clone was recorded a few times. J is TRBJ2-7 and V is TRBV7-2, with 8 positions matching TRBD2. This CDR3 comprises 14 residues. Germline CDR1 and CDR2: SGHTA and FQGNSA. Trimming took 10 bases from V and 3 from J; bases not matched to a gene: 11. The CDR3 nucleotides read TGTGCCACCGCCCGGGGGGCGGGGGGCTACGAGCAGTACTTC. This sequence encodes CATARGAGGYEQYF.